This paragraph reports one TCR beta chain. What it binds is not known. The data derive from a study of shared clonotypes between healthy human individuals. Study-level points and caveats: Sharing across a few donors was seen in 4% to 5% of naive CD4 clonotypes.

The authors' processing: Junction-only sequences without quality scores came from ImmunoSEQ, so filtering differed. Assay used: immunoSEQ multiplex PCR; TCRdb lists only in-frame clones, some missing. V and J calls and clone size are as listed in that table; D and trimming were resolved from the DNA. This table has 550,000 to 800,000 clones, around 74% appearing once. The CDR3 has 13 amino acids. Germline-derived CDR1 and CDR2 are LNHNV and YYDKDF (reference sequence). V was shortened by 3 bases and J by 5 bases, with 10 bases between the two germline ends. The chain recombines TRBV15 with TRBJ2-5, with D unclear. Sequencing used memory CD4+ T cells sorted from blood. The subset is: CD45RA-negative fraction. The source of this sequence is a woman aged 30 to 39 in good health. The CDR3 is CATSSQDWETQYF. CDR3 DNA sequence: TGTGCCACCAGCAGCCAAGATTGGGAGACCCAGTACTTC.